This T cell receptor (beta chain) derives from a study of CD8+CD57+ T cells in acquired aplastic anemia. Whoever was chosen for sequencing had shown CD8+CD57+ cell expansion by flow cytometry. Trimming stripped 5 bases from V and 2 bases from J, with 14 bases between. CDR1 and CDR2 (germline): SEHNR, FQNEAQ (reference sequence). CDR3 length: 15 amino acids. For CDR3 and TCR beta VDJ profiling, genomic DNA was the template used. One entry per CDR3 protein, called by TCRdb with MiXCR from the reads. The sample lists 180,000 or so distinct CDR3 sequences, around 60% occurring once. The sequencing input was sorted CD4+, CD8+, or CD8+CD57+ T cells (not recorded which) from PBMCs. This clonotype originated in a human donor with aplastic anemia. The chain carries TRBV7-9 and TRBJ2-3; D ambiguous. The CDR3 DNA reads TGTGCCAGCAGCCTACGTCTGGGTGTCACAGATACGCAGTATTTT. It is translated as CASSLRLGVTDTQYF.